Below, 8 T cell receptor beta chains from the same sample are listed, as sequenced in a study of T cell changes during pregnancy in multiple sclerosis. Profiling relied on immunoSEQ multiplex PCR, and the TCRdb table lists in-frame clones only, not all of them. This sample has tens of thousands of clones, with around 90% found just once. This sample comprised CD4+ T cells from peripheral blood mononuclear cells, obtained in the second trimester of pregnancy. Every receptor here comes from a female donor with multiple sclerosis, enrolled in a pregnancy study.

V and J are TRBV12-2 and TRBJ2-7; TRBD2 is the table's D call and was not checked against the DNA. TRBV12-2 is a pseudogene segment. This CDR3 region has 13 residues. The DNA of the CDR3 is TGTGCAAGTCGCCGAGGGTGTAGGTACGAGCAGTACTTC. Amino acids: CASRRGCRYEQYF.

CDR3 residues: CASTQSADGYTF. The CDR3 nucleotides are TGTGCCAGCACCCAGAGTGCGGATGGCTACACCTTC. The chain couples TRBV28 to TRBJ1-2, with unresolved D. This CDR3 contains 12 residues. V lost 7 bases to trimming and J lost 6 bases, with 12 bases between them. Germline CDR1 reads MDHEN; CDR2 reads SYDVKM.

The J gene is TRBJ1-2, the V gene TRBV15, with D possibly TRBD1 on 6 matching bases. The germline V and J ends were trimmed by 0 bases and 4 bases, with 9 bases remaining between them. The V gene's germline CDR1 is LNHNV and CDR2 YYDKDF (reference sequence). The CDR3 loop spans 14 amino acids. CDR3 residues: CATSRDGGLYGYTF. The CDR3 nucleotides read TGTGCCACCAGCAGAGATGGGGGCCTCTATGGCTACACCTTC.

The chain combines TRBV7-2 with TRBJ2-7; 8 bases line up with TRBD2. This CDR3 spans 15 amino acids. V gave up 2 bases and J gave up 4 bases; unmatched junction bases: 7. Germline V CDR1 and CDR2: SGHTA, FQGNSA. The CDR3 reads CASSLTPGLVYEQYF. In nucleotides, the CDR3 is TGTGCCAGCAGCTTAACACCGGGACTAGTTTACGAGCAGTACTTC.

V and J are TRBV7-8 and TRBJ1-6; 8 bases are shared with TRBD1. Germline CDR1 is SGHVS and CDR2 is FQNEAQ. V dropped 5 bases and J dropped 7; count of bases not matched to a gene: 22. This CDR3 spans 20 amino acids. Here the CDR3 DNA reads TGTGCCAGCAGCGAAAGACCGGGACAGGCGACTCGACGTGTCAATTCACCCCTCCACTTT. Residues: CASSERPGQATRRVNSPLHF.

The V and J genes are TRBV14 and TRBJ2-1; weak D call: TRBD2 (6 bases). The V gene's germline CDR1 is SGHDN and CDR2 FVKESK. CDR3 length: 16 amino acids. The ends were cut back, 3 bases at V and 3 bases at J, with 15 bases in the middle. CDR3 protein: CASSQRLGTYYNEQFF. The CDR3 bases are TGTGCCAGCAGCCAGAGGCTGGGGACTTACTACAATGAGCAGTTCTTC.

V and J are TRBV6-4 and TRBJ2-1, with 9 bases identical to TRBD1. Per the germline V gene, CDR1 is MRHNA and CDR2 is SNTAGT. This CDR3 has 15 residues. J gave up 7 bases and V 3 bases, and 7 bases lay outside the gene matches. The CDR3 DNA sequence: TGTGCCAGCAGTGAACCGGGACAGGGAGTAAATGAGCAGTTCTTC. Encoded protein: CASSEPGQGVNEQFF.

The chain carries TRBV4-1 and TRBJ2-5; 8 bases agree with TRBD1. The CDR3 is made up of 19 amino acids. Trimming took 2 bases from V and 4 from J; bases not matched to a gene: 18. CDR1 and CDR2 from the germline V gene are MGHRA and YSYEKL. The CDR3 loop is CASSQRTSGTGGGRETQYF. The CDR3 region has the DNA TGCGCCAGCAGCCAAAGAACTTCCGGGACAGGAGGGGGGCGAGAGACCCAGTACTTC.